The entry below gives a single T cell receptor beta chain sequence along with its context. Its antigen is unidentified. The protocol was immunoSEQ multiplex PCR, while the TCRdb copy is restricted to in-frame clones and leaves out a portion. The table records 60,000 or so clones, 70% to 90% of them present only once. The CDR3 covers 12 residues. This entry belongs to a study of OX40 agonist ivuxolimab in advanced cancers. Overall study: Aged roughly 20 to 85 with a mean of around 60 years, they were less than 90% male. Partial responses were seen in three patients, one with hepatocellular carcinoma and two with cutaneous melanoma.

Study-wide results and limits: Low levels of normalized T-cell clonal expansion also appeared in some nonresponders.

The input for sequencing was CD4+ or CD8+ T cells sorted from blood, taken in a trial of the OX40 agonist ivuxolimab. The V gene is TRBV21-1, the J gene TRBJ2-1; the table gives TRBD1 as D, unverified against the DNA. TRBV21-1 is tagged as a pseudogene. The sequence was obtained from an adult with an advanced solid tumor such as melanoma, head and neck, liver or kidney cancer. The CDR3 here is CASSNPQDEQFF. The CDR3 DNA follows: TGTGCCAGCAGCAATCCTCAGGATGAGCAGTTCTTC.